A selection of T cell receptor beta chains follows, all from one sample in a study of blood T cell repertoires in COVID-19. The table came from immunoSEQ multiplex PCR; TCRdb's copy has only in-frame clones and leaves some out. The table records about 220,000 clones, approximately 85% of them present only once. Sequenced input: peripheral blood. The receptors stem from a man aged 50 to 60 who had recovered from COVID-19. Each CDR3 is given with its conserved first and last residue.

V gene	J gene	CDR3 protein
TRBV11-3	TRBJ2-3	CASSSGLASTDTQYF
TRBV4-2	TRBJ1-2	CASSFNRDSSGYTF
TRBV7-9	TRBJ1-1	CASSFTEGLGTEAFF
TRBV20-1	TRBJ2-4	CSASNSLAKNIQYF
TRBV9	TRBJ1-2	CASSVGQGDGYTF
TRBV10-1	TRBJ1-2	CASSEARLYGYTF
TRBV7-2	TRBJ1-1	CASSFQTGAGTEAFF
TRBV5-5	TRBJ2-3	CASSRDRRGTDTQYF
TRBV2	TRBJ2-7	CASTGYKEQYF
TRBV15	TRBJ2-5	CATSRAADRRGETQYF
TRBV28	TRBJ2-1	CASSFGTGFLQYEQFF
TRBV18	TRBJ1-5	CASSPRQAVNQPQHF
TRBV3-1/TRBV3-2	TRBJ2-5	CASSQVSAGQETQYF
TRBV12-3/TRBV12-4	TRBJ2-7	CASSPDRAYEQYF
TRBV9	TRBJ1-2	CASSVAAGNYGYTF
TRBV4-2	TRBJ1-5	CASSQASGYGNQPQHF
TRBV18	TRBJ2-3	CASSPLSGSTDTQYF
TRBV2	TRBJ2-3	CASNLAGSTDTQYF
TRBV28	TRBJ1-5	CASSNPGGRGNQPQHF
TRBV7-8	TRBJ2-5	CASSPRTTPETQYF
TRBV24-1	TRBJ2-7	CATTPPQDRDYEQYF
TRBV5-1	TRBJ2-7	CASSLSGATSYEQYF
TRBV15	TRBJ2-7	CATSSRTNTYEQYF
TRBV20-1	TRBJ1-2	CSAGRDNGYTF
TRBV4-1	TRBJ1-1	CASSQPPTKTYTEAFF
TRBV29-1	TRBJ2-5	CSVGGQWETQYF
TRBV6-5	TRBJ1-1	CASSYRGQGGVPFF
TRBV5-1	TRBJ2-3	CASSRFHPGTKRNTQYF
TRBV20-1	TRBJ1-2	CSEGAGYGYTF
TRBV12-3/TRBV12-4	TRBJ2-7	CASSLGPKSEQYF
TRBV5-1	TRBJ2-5	CASSFANSGNLETQYF
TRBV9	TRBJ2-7	CASSVTGTSGSYEQYF
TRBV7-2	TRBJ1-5	CASSPYGEPNQPQHF
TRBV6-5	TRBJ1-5	CASSSTGFEGQPQHF
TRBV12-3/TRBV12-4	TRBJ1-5	CASSRQGGQPQHF
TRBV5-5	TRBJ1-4	CASSLTGTTNEKLFF
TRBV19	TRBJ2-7	CASSISGLAGNYEQYF
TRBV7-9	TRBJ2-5	CASSRGTAPIETQYF
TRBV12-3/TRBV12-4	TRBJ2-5	CASAPQGPETQYF
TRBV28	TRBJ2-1	CASSLGLWASGRSYNEQFF
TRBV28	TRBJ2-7	CASSRPGQGIGEQYF
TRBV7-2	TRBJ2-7	CASSLAPGQGDEQYF
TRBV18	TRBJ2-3	CASSPYSTDTQYF
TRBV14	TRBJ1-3	CASSQYQGLSGNTIYF
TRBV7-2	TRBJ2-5	CASSLASQWPQETQYF